This record concerns one TCR beta chain sequence. Its antigen is not known. Libraries were prepared by immunoSEQ multiplex PCR; TCRdb keeps only in-frame clonotypes and omits some of them. The sample lists hundreds of thousands of clones, under 80% seen once, with around 1.6% in the top ten. This specimen comes from a study of shared clonotypes between healthy human individuals. Study-wide background: Per-donor plates numbered three CD4 naive, three CD4 memory, two CD8 naive and one CD8 memory.

Study results and limitations: Some clonotypes were shared by all four sorted-subset donors, while others were not shared. The non-shared ones had lower generation probabilities than the shared ones. In several donors, around 5.5% of naive CD4 clonotypes appeared in common. Only blood samples were collected, and tissue repertoires likely differ.

From germline, CDR1 is MNHEY and CDR2 SMNVEV (reference sequence). The CDR3 loop spans 14 amino acids. J lost 3 bases, V lost 3 bases, and 5 bases had no gene match. This rearrangement joins TRBV27 to TRBJ2-7, with 7 nucleotides matching TRBD1. Sequenced input: memory CD4+ T cells sorted from blood. The subset here: CD45RA-negative fraction. The clonotype comes from a woman in her 30s in good health. The CDR3 coding sequence is TGTGCCAGCAGTTTTGGGCAGGGGGACTACGAGCAGTACTTC. Protein: CASSFGQGDYEQYF.